These T cell receptor beta chains were read from a single sample in a study of Ad26.COV2.S vaccination and SARS-CoV-2 variants. Assay: immunoSEQ multiplex PCR; the TCRdb copy retains only in-frame clones and omits some. The table lists 410,000 or so clones, 80% to 95% of them singletons. Material: peripheral blood, obtained in a trial of Ad26.COV2.S vaccine versus placebo. The receptor source for this set is a person aged 18 to 59 who received the Ad26.COV2.S COVID-19 vaccine or a placebo. Both conserved end residues are part of each CDR3. D genes are given only for firm matches. Rows give clone size only sometimes, using once, few, many, or a class for an expanded clone.

CATSGTSNQPQHF	TGTGCCACCAGTGGGACTAGCAATCAGCCCCAGCATTTT	TRBJ1-5	TRBV24-1	NA	NA
CSASSESPGLRFLDEQFF	TGCAGTGCTAGTTCGGAATCTCCGGGACTCCGGTTCTTGGATGAGCAGTTCTTC	TRBJ2-1	TRBV20-1	NA	NA
CASSQDANEQFF	TGTGCCAGCAGCCAAGACGCGAATGAGCAGTTCTTC	TRBJ2-1	TRBV3-1/TRBV3-2	NA	NA
CAWSVSRGIGELFF	TGTGCCTGGAGTGTATCCAGGGGTATCGGGGAGCTGTTTTTT	TRBJ2-2	TRBV30	once	NA
CASSPGQGWEYEQYF	TGTGCCAGTAGCCCCGGACAGGGGTGGGAGTACGAGCAGTACTTC	TRBJ2-7	TRBV19	NA	TRBD1
CASSLGDGIYEQYF	TGCGCCAGCAGCTTGGGGGACGGAATATACGAGCAGTACTTC	TRBJ2-7	TRBV5-1	NA	NA
CASSPTRSNQPQHF	TGTGCCAGCTCACCAACCAGAAGCAATCAGCCCCAGCATTTT	TRBJ1-5	TRBV18	NA	NA
CASSPRQAYNNEQFF	TGTGCCAGCAGTCCACGACAGGCATACAACAATGAGCAGTTCTTC	TRBJ2-1	TRBV6-5	NA	NA
CASNQGGGTEAFF	TGTGCCAGCAACCAGGGAGGCGGCACTGAAGCTTTCTTT	TRBJ1-1	TRBV9	NA	NA
CASSLAGSYEQYF	TGTGCCAGCAGTTTGGCGGGATCGTACGAGCAGTACTTC	TRBJ2-7	TRBV27	few	NA
CASSYSKGGRAAEQYF	TGTGCCAGCAGTTACTCGAAGGGCGGGAGGGCCGCCGAGCAGTACTTC	TRBJ2-7	TRBV6-2/TRBV6-3	NA	TRBD2
CASSSYSPQGRPATEAFF	TGTGCCAGCAGCTCCTATAGTCCCCAGGGGCGTCCAGCCACTGAAGCTTTCTTT	TRBJ1-1	TRBV11-2	NA	NA
CASSELGTGGRNTGELFF	TGTGCCAGCAGTGAACTCGGGACGGGAGGGCGGAACACCGGGGAGCTGTTTTTT	TRBJ2-2	TRBV25-1	NA	TRBD2
CASSTEDNEQFF	TGTGCCAGCAGCACGGAAGACAATGAGCAGTTCTTC	TRBJ2-1	TRBV9	NA	NA
CASSTLGGGYGYTF	TGCGCCAGCAGTACACTAGGGGGCGGCTATGGCTACACCTTC	TRBJ1-2	TRBV5-1	NA	TRBD1